One and the same sample provided the 27 T cell receptor beta chains below, sequenced in a study of T cell responses to AZD1222 COVID-19 vaccine. Assay: immunoSEQ multiplex PCR; the TCRdb copy retains only in-frame clones and omits some. The sample consists of 200,000 or so clones, around 89% of them appearing once. This specimen consisted of peripheral blood, obtained on day 0 of AZD1222 vaccination. The source of these receptors is an adult in good health.

The rearrangement uses TRBV7-2 and TRBJ2-5; D gene ambiguous. CDR3 length: 15 amino acids. V shed 0 bases and J shed 5 bases, with 13 bases lying between them. Germline-derived CDR1 and CDR2 are SGHTA and FQGNSA. CDR3 residues: CASSLAGGSVETQYF. CDR3 coding DNA: TGTGCCAGCAGCTTAGCTGGTGGTTCAGTCGAGACCCAGTACTTC.

As DNA, the CDR3 is TGTGCCAGCAGCCAACTACAGGGAAGGGGACCAGATACGCAGTATTTT. This translates into CASSQLQGRGPDTQYF. This chain links TRBV14 with TRBJ2-3; D possibly corresponds to TRBD1 (6 bases). V gave up 2 bases and J gave up 4 bases, with 16 bases separating them. Germline V CDR1 and CDR2: SGHDN, FVKESK. This CDR3 has 16 amino acids.

This chain uses TRBV20-1 with TRBJ2-7; D could derive from TRBD1 or TRBD2 (5 bases each). Germline V CDR1 and CDR2: DFQATT, SNEGSKA (reference sequence). The CDR3 length is 15 residues. Trimming left V 3 bases short and J 0 bases short, with 15 bases between. CDR3 sequence: CSASDGAFSSYEQYF. Here the CDR3 DNA reads TGCAGTGCTAGTGACGGGGCATTTAGCTCCTACGAGCAGTACTTC.

This clone was seen a handful of times. This CDR3 reads CASSLWGGETQYF. The CDR3 region has the DNA TGTGCCAGCAGCTTATGGGGAGGGGAGACCCAGTACTTC. The rearrangement joins TRBV5-4 to TRBJ2-5; 7 nucleotides align to TRBD2. The CDR3 has 13 residues. CDR1 SGHNT and CDR2 YYREEE come from the germline V gene (reference sequence). With 2 bases clipped from V and 5 bases from J, the junction kept 3 bases outside the gene matches.

This clone was found once. CDR3 protein: CASSQPGQEINQPQHF. The CDR3 region has the DNA TGCGCCAGCAGCCAACCGGGACAGGAGATCAATCAGCCCCAGCATTTT. This rearrangement joins TRBV4-1 to TRBJ1-5; 8 bases match TRBD1. The V gene's germline CDR1 is MGHRA and CDR2 YSYEKL. The junction had 6 bases not matched to a gene; V was cut back by 2 bases and J by 3 bases. CDR3 length equals 16 residues.

The V call is TRBV6-4, the J call TRBJ2-3; D is perhaps TRBD1 (5 bases). CDR1 MRHNA and CDR2 SNTAGT come from the germline V gene. Trimming removed 6 bases from V and 6 bases from J, with 19 bases in between. The CDR3 contains 15 residues. The CDR3 sequence is CASSEGRGYGDTQYF. CDR3 bases: TGTGCCAGCAGCGAAGGAAGGGGTTACGGGGATACGCAGTATTTT.

This clone has only a few counts. V usage is TRBV19 and J usage is TRBJ1-6; possibly TRBD1 for D (5 bases). V lost 8 bases to trimming and J lost 9 bases, with 17 bases between them. The CDR3 sequence is 14 residues long. The germline gives CDR1 LNHDA, CDR2 SQIVND (reference sequence). The CDR3 reads CASGGDGVSSPLHF. For the CDR3, the DNA is TGTGCCAGTGGGGGGGACGGCGTAAGTTCACCCCTCCACTTT.

The chain couples TRBV5-1 to TRBJ2-3; 7 bases fit TRBD1. This CDR3 region has 15 residues. Germline V lookup: CDR1 SGHRS, CDR2 YFSETQ. With 3 bases clipped from V and 0 bases from J, the junction kept 4 bases outside the gene matches. The CDR3 loop is CASSYRGLSTDTQYF. The CDR3 region has the DNA TGCGCCAGCAGCTACAGGGGCCTTAGCACAGATACGCAGTATTTT.

The chain has TRBV7-2 and TRBJ1-1; D is unclear. Trimming removed 1 base from V and 1 base from J, with 7 bases in between. CDR1 and CDR2 from the germline V gene are SGHTA and FQGNSA. This CDR3 contains 14 residues. DNA of the CDR3: TGTGCCAGCAGCTTAGTGTCGTGGAACACTGAAGCTTTCTTT. It yields the protein CASSLVSWNTEAFF. Drawing the rest from reference TRBV7-2 and TRBJ1-1, the complete variable domain is GAGVSQSPSNKVTEKGKDVELRCDPISGHTALYWYRQSLGQGLEFLIYFQGNSAPDKSGLPSDRFSAERTGGSVSTLTIQRTQQEDSAVYLCASSLVSWNTEAFFGQGTRLTVV.

The chain uses TRBV20-1 and TRBJ2-1; D is unclear. Trimming removed 5 bases from V and 10 bases from J, with 9 bases in between. This CDR3 region has 10 residues. Germline CDR1 and CDR2: DFQATT and SNEGSKA (reference sequence). The CDR3 sequence: CSAPIVEQFF. In DNA form, the CDR3 reads TGCAGTGCTCCGATTGTAGAGCAGTTCTTC.

This chain connects TRBV6-1 to TRBJ2-6; D is unclear. The V gene lost 2 bases and the J gene lost 0 bases, with 11 bases spanning the gap. The CDR3 is made up of 17 amino acids. Germline V gene data show CDR1 as MNHNS and CDR2 as SASEGT. The CDR3 sequence is CASSEQRQSSGANVLTF. CDR3 coding DNA: TGTGCCAGCAGTGAACAGCGCCAGAGCTCTGGGGCCAACGTCCTGACTTTC.

The chain employs TRBV5-4 and TRBJ2-6; D unresolved. Germline V gene data show CDR1 as SGHNT and CDR2 as YYREEE (reference sequence). The CDR3 has 14 residues. V shed 0 bases and J shed 4 bases, with 5 bases lying between them. CDR3 amino acids: CASSLAAGANVLTF. CDR3 bases: TGTGCCAGCAGCTTGGCTGCGGGGGCCAACGTCCTGACTTTC.

This sequence joins TRBV6-6 and TRBJ1-5; possible D gene TRBD1, 6 bases. Germline V CDR1 and CDR2: MNHNY, SVGAGI (reference sequence). V was pared by 2 bases and J by 2 bases, with 13 bases between. This CDR3 is built from 16 residues. The CDR3 loop reads CASSYGGGIGNQPQHF. For the CDR3, the DNA is TGTGCCAGCAGTTACGGAGGGGGGATCGGCAATCAGCCCCAGCATTTT.

The V call is TRBV6-5, the J call TRBJ2-7, with 8 bases aligning to TRBD2. The CDR3 has 16 amino acids. CDR1 and CDR2 (germline): MNHEY, SVGAGI. The J segment lost 0 bases and the V segment lost 8 bases, leaving 12 bases of the junction unmatched. The CDR3 is CASRLGSGGNSYEQYF. Written as DNA, the CDR3 is TGTGCCAGCCGTTTGGGCAGCGGGGGAAACTCCTACGAGCAGTACTTC.

The chain recombines TRBV3-1 (or the pseudogene TRBV3-2) with TRBJ1-2, with D maybe TRBD1 (5 bases). V was clipped by 1 base and J by 2 bases, with 14 bases between them. The CDR3 sequence is 16 residues long. Germline CDR1 LGHDT, CDR2 YNNKEL (reference sequence). CDR3 region: CASSQALGLTNYGYTF. CDR3 DNA sequence: TGTGCCAGCAGCCAAGCCCTGGGACTTACCAACTATGGCTACACCTTC.

This chain connects TRBV7-2 to TRBJ1-4, with D possibly matching TRBD1 (5 bases). This CDR3 has 15 amino acids. Germline CDR1 is SGHTA and CDR2 is FQGNSA. With 4 bases removed from V and 7 bases from J, the gap between germline ends came to 16 bases. CDR3 loop: CASSSLGGASEKLFF. The CDR3 coding sequence is TGTGCCAGCAGCTCCCTAGGAGGGGCTAGTGAAAAACTGTTTTTT.

V gene TRBV6-2 or TRBV6-3 combines with J gene TRBJ2-4, with a possible D match to TRBD1 (5 bases). V lost 3 bases to trimming and J lost 0 bases, with 18 bases between them. This CDR3 region has 18 residues. Germline CDR1 is MNHEY and CDR2 is SVGEGT. CDR3 DNA: TGTGCCAGCAGTTATCGGGCCAGCAGGGTTCTAGCCAAAAACATTCAGTACTTC. It encodes CASSYRASRVLAKNIQYF.

J is TRBJ2-1 and V is TRBV12-5; weak D call: TRBD2 (6 bases). Per germline, CDR1 LGHNT and CDR2 FRNRAP. Deletions cut 6 bases from V and 9 bases from J, with 18 bases between. The CDR3 sequence is 14 residues long. The CDR3 loop reads CASGSGEAGGEQFF. The DNA of the CDR3 is TGTGCTAGTGGGTCGGGGGAAGCTGGTGGTGAGCAGTTCTTC.

The V gene is TRBV21-1, the J gene TRBJ1-2. TRBV21-1 is shown as a pseudogene. CDR3 size: 16 residues. CDR3 coding DNA: TGTGCCAGCAGCCCCCCGGGGGGCAGCCACAACTATGGCTACACCTTC. This sequence encodes CASSPPGGSHNYGYTF.

This clone was recorded once. V gene TRBV29-1 combines with J gene TRBJ2-1; D is unclear. The CDR3 covers 13 residues. With 5 bases removed from V and 10 bases from J, the gap between germline ends came to 18 bases. Per the germline V gene, CDR1 is SQVTM and CDR2 is ANQGSEA. The CDR3: CSVRRAGSGEQFF. The DNA of the CDR3 is TGCAGCGTTCGAAGGGCCGGGTCGGGCGAGCAGTTCTTC.

The J gene is TRBJ1-6, the V gene TRBV6-5; 10 positions match TRBD1. The CDR3 is 15 amino acids. Germline values: CDR1 MNHEY, CDR2 SVGAGI. Trimming cost V 0 bases and J 9 bases; bases outside gene matches: 2. Here the CDR3 reads CASSYSGQGSSPLHF. For the CDR3, the DNA is TGTGCCAGCAGTTACTCGGGACAGGGGTCTTCACCCCTCCACTTT.

The rearrangement uses TRBV20-1 and TRBJ2-7, with no clear D. V was trimmed by 3 bases and J by 3 bases, leaving 3 bases between them. Germline CDR1 is DFQATT and CDR2 is SNEGSKA (reference sequence). This CDR3 spans 10 amino acids. The CDR3 DNA reads TGCAGTGCTAGTGACTACGAGCAGTACTTC. The encoded protein is CSASDYEQYF.

This clone occurred once. Written as DNA, the CDR3 is TGCGCCAGCAGTACGGGGGGAGAAGAGACCCAGTACTTC. This sequence encodes CASSTGGEETQYF. This chain links TRBV10-1 with TRBJ2-5; the match to TRBD2 covers 7 bases. The CDR3 sequence is 13 residues long. The V gene's germline CDR1 is WNHNN and CDR2 SYGVQD (reference sequence). J was trimmed by 3 bases and V by 5 bases; bases with no gene match: 3.

J is TRBJ1-1 and V is TRBV6-5; no clear D gene. This CDR3 region has 14 residues. The ends were cut back, 5 bases at V and 5 bases at J, with 15 bases in the middle. Germline CDR1 reads MNHEY; CDR2 reads SVGAGI. CDR3 nucleotides: TGTGCCAGCAGTCGCAACGTGCTAACGACTGAAGCTTTCTTT. Residues: CASSRNVLTTEAFF.

V is TRBV2 and J is TRBJ1-2, with D hard to call. Germline CDR1 reads SNHLY; CDR2 reads FYNNEI. The CDR3 is 13 amino acids. Trimming took off 4 bases at V and 4 bases at J, with 10 bases between the two ends. Written as DNA, the CDR3 is TGTGCCAGCAGTGGACGGATCATCTATGGCTACACCTTC. Translation: CASSGRIIYGYTF.

The chain has TRBV6-2 or TRBV6-3 and TRBJ1-1; D remains ambiguous. Trimming took off 6 bases at V and 1 base at J, with 15 bases between the two ends. The CDR3 has 15 residues. Germline values: CDR1 MNHEY, CDR2 SVGEGT. The CDR3 protein is CASSTRRPENTEAFF. The DNA for the CDR3 is TGTGCCAGCAGCACGAGACGGCCCGAGAACACTGAAGCTTTCTTT.

This chain links TRBV11-2 with TRBJ2-5, with 13 bases identical to TRBD2. This CDR3 region has 16 residues. Germline lookup yields CDR1 SGHAT and CDR2 FQNNGV. V lost 5 bases, J lost 2 bases, and 5 bases stayed unmatched. The CDR3 region is CASSTRLAGGQETQYF. CDR3 sequence (DNA): TGTGCCAGCAGCACAAGACTAGCGGGGGGACAAGAGACCCAGTACTTC.